These 20 T cell receptor beta chains came from one sample sequenced in a study of response to subunit inactivated influenza vaccine. TCRdb reprocessed the RT-PCR reads with MiXCR, giving one entry per CDR3 protein. The sample yields about 530,000 distinct CDR3 sequences, approximately 13% seen once. Source: PBMCs from blood, taken 40 to 50 days after vaccination. Receptors originate from a man aged 45-60 years who received an inactivated influenza vaccine.

This chain uses TRBV20-1 with TRBJ2-3; D is perhaps TRBD1 (5 bases). Trimming removed 0 bases from V and 2 bases from J, with 15 bases in between. Germline CDR1 reads DFQATT; CDR2 reads SNEGSKA (reference sequence). This CDR3 region has 16 residues. The CDR3 protein is CSARDLAGYPTDTQYF. CDR3 DNA: TGCAGTGCTAGAGATTTAGCAGGGTACCCCACAGATACGCAGTATTTT.

This clonotype was picked up a small number of times. J is TRBJ2-6 and V is TRBV11-2, with D possibly matching TRBD2 (5 bases). This CDR3 is 17 amino acids long. V was cut by 2 bases and J by 0 bases, with 11 bases left in between. Germline assignment: CDR1 SGHAT and CDR2 FQNNGV. CDR3 amino acids: CASSLPGKVSGANVLTF. DNA of the CDR3: TGTGCCAGCAGCTTACCCGGGAAGGTCTCTGGGGCCAACGTCCTGACTTTC.

This clonotype was detected only a few times. The rearrangement joins TRBV3-1 to TRBJ2-1, with D possibly being TRBD2 (5 bases). Trimming cost V 3 bases and J 2 bases, with 11 bases left between them. In germline, CDR1 is LGHDT, CDR2 YNNKEL (reference sequence). The CDR3 is 15 residues long. CDR3 DNA sequence: TGTGCCAGCAGCCAGAGGCGGGCACCCTACAATGAGCAGTTCTTC. Amino acids: CASSQRRAPYNEQFF.

This clonotype was found many times. The chain carries TRBV2 and TRBJ2-2; possibly TRBD2 for D (6 bases). With 7 bases removed from V and 10 bases from J, the gap between germline ends came to 19 bases. The CDR3 totals 14 residues. Germline V lookup: CDR1 SNHLY, CDR2 FYNNEI. CDR3 loop: CASTPSGFSEELFF. CDR3 DNA: TGTGCCAGCACACCCAGCGGGTTTAGCGAGGAGCTGTTTTTT.

This clonotype was detected a few times. The rearrangement joins TRBV4-3 to TRBJ1-4, with D hard to call. In germline, CDR1 is LGHNA, CDR2 YSLEER. Deletions cut 0 bases from V and 12 bases from J, with 8 bases between. This CDR3 region has 12 residues. The CDR3: CASSQDTNELFF. Here the CDR3 DNA reads TGCGCCAGCAGCCAAGATACTAACGAACTGTTTTTT.

This clonotype occurred many times. The chain combines TRBV10-3 with TRBJ2-7; possible D gene TRBD1, 6 bases. The CDR3 covers 16 residues. The V end was cut by 0 bases, the J end by 5 bases, with 17 bases between. The V gene's germline CDR1 is ENHRY and CDR2 SYGVKD. The CDR3, as DNA: TGTGCCATCAGTGAGTCAAATTTGGGGGCTGTCCACGAGCAGTACTTC. It specifies CAISESNLGAVHEQYF.

Only a few counts were recorded for this clonotype. J is TRBJ2-1 and V is TRBV6-1; 7 nucleotides match TRBD2. Germline V gene data show CDR1 as MNHNS and CDR2 as SASEGT. The V segment lost 6 bases and the J segment 3 bases; nucleotides outside the gene matches: 8. The CDR3 is made up of 15 amino acids. The CDR3 DNA follows: TGTGCCAGCAGCCCGATTAGCGGGTACTACAATGAGCAGTTCTTC. Translation gives CASSPISGYYNEQFF.

This clonotype was counted many times. The V and J genes are TRBV7-9 and TRBJ2-4; possibly TRBD1 or TRBD2 for D (5 bases each). The CDR3 extends over 14 amino acids. Trimming took off 4 bases at V and 0 bases at J, with 7 bases between the two ends. Germline values: CDR1 SEHNR, CDR2 FQNEAQ (reference sequence). CDR3 residues: CASSYGTAKNIQYF. The CDR3 DNA reads TGTGCCAGCAGCTACGGGACAGCCAAAAACATTCAGTACTTC. The whole variable domain, filled in from reference TRBV7-9 and TRBJ2-4, reads DTGVSQNPRHKITKRGQNVTFRCDPISEHNRLYWYRQTLGQGPEFLTYFQNEAQLEKSRLLSDRFSAERPKGSFSTLEIQRTEQGDSAMYLCASSYGTAKNIQYFGAGTRLSVL.

The table lists this clonotype with many counts. The chain links TRBV5-1 to TRBJ2-1; possible D gene TRBD2, 5 bases. V lost 6 bases to trimming and J lost 7 bases, with 23 bases between them. The length of the CDR3 is 16 residues. CDR1 and CDR2 from the germline V gene are SGHRS and YFSETQ. The CDR3 DNA is TGCGCCAGCACCGTAACGGGGAGTAAGAGTTGGAATGAGCAGTTCTTC. As protein: CASTVTGSKSWNEQFF. Drawing the rest from reference TRBV5-1 and TRBJ2-1, the complete variable domain is KAGVTQTPRYLIKTRGQQVTLSCSPISGHRSVSWYQQTPGQGLQFLFEYFSETQRNKGNFPGRFSGRQFSNSRSEMNVSTLELGDSALYLCASTVTGSKSWNEQFFGPGTRLTVL.

The J gene is TRBJ2-1, the V gene TRBV12-3 or TRBV12-4; 9 nucleotides agree with TRBD2. With 6 bases clipped from V and 7 bases from J, the junction kept 10 bases outside the gene matches. The CDR3 runs to 15 residues. For the CDR3, the DNA is TGTGCCAGCAGAACAAGCGGGGGGTTTAGAAATGAGCAGTTCTTC. Protein: CASRTSGGFRNEQFF.

In DNA form, the CDR3 reads TGCAGTGCTAGGGGACCCGTGGAAAACAGCAATCAGCCCCAGCATTTT. It encodes CSARGPVENSNQPQHF. The rearrangement joins TRBV20-1 to TRBJ1-5; D perhaps matches TRBD1 (5 bases). V lost 3 bases and J lost 1, with 16 bases in between. The CDR3 length is 16 residues. Germline V gene lookup returns CDR1 DFQATT and CDR2 SNEGSKA (reference sequence).

This clonotype was found a few times. The chain joins TRBV12-3 or TRBV12-4 to TRBJ1-1, with D perhaps TRBD1 (6 bases). The CDR3 is 13 amino acids. V shed 3 bases and J shed 5 bases, with 10 bases lying between them. CDR3 sequence reads: CASSFRGLTEAFF. In DNA, the CDR3 is TGTGCCAGCAGTTTTCGGGGGCTTACTGAAGCTTTCTTT.

V and J are TRBV4-3 and TRBJ1-1; the D is unclear. The CDR3 loop spans 15 amino acids. V was clipped by 0 bases and J by 5 bases, with 13 bases between them. Germline V gene lookup returns CDR1 LGHNA and CDR2 YSLEER. As DNA, the CDR3 is TGCGCCAGCAGCCAAGATTACGCAGGAGGGACTGAAGCTTTCTTT. It is translated as CASSQDYAGGTEAFF.

CDR3 bases: TGTGCCAGCAGCTTTACAGGGGACGAGCAGTACTTC. The encoded protein is CASSFTGDEQYF. This sequence joins TRBV12-3 or TRBV12-4 and TRBJ2-7; TRBD1 aligns across 7 bases. This CDR3 has 12 residues. V was clipped by 6 bases and J by 5 bases; unmatched bases: 4.

This sequence joins TRBV10-3 and TRBJ1-1, with TRBD1 identical over 9 bases. With 0 bases clipped from V and 5 bases from J, the junction kept 4 bases outside the gene matches. Germline V gives CDR1 ENHRY, CDR2 SYGVKD. The CDR3 runs to 15 residues. CDR3 in DNA: TGTGCCATCAGTGAGTCGGGACAGGGCGTGACTGAAGCTTTCTTT. This encodes CAISESGQGVTEAFF.

This clonotype has a handful of counts. The V and J genes are TRBV5-1 and TRBJ2-5; TRBD1 might be the D (5 bases). Looked up from germline, CDR1 is SGHRS and CDR2 is YFSETQ. V was cut by 4 bases and J by 2 bases, with 18 bases left in between. The CDR3 covers 16 residues. Here the CDR3 DNA reads TGCGCCAGCAGCCCAGGACAAGGGATGGGACAAGAGACCCAGTACTTC. Residues: CASSPGQGMGQETQYF.

The genes are TRBV12-3 or TRBV12-4 and TRBJ1-6, with D maybe TRBD1 (5 bases). The CDR3 spans 14 residues. V was shortened by 5 bases and J by 9 bases, with 14 bases between the two germline ends. DNA for the CDR3: TGTGCCAGCAGTGAGGGACTATCGGGTTCACCCCTCCACTTT. Translated, it gives CASSEGLSGSPLHF.

The V gene is TRBV12-3 or TRBV12-4, the J gene TRBJ2-3; TRBD2 matches 10 bases. V lost 7 bases and J lost 1; bases outside the gene matches: 2. The CDR3 has 14 amino acids. CDR3 residues: CASIGTSGTDTQYF. The CDR3 coding sequence is TGTGCCAGCATAGGGACTAGCGGCACAGATACGCAGTATTTT.

This clonotype was found a few times. The chain couples TRBV7-9 to TRBJ2-5; D remains ambiguous. This CDR3 contains 14 residues. Germline V gene data show CDR1 as SEHNR and CDR2 as FQNEAQ (reference sequence). V dropped 3 bases and J dropped 5 bases, with 13 bases sitting between them. The CDR3 sequence is CASSFSDGNETQYF. The CDR3 bases are TGTGCCAGCAGCTTCAGCGACGGTAACGAGACCCAGTACTTC.

The V call is TRBV11-2, the J call TRBJ2-5; 8 bases line up with TRBD2. The ends lost 0 bases at V and 1 base at J; junction bases unmatched: 10. The germline V gene has CDR1 SGHAT and CDR2 FQNNGV. CDR3 length: 18 residues. The DNA of the CDR3 is TGTGCCAGCAGCTTAGATTCTCTGGCGGGGGGCCTCCAAGAGACCCAGTACTTC. Protein: CASSLDSLAGGLQETQYF.